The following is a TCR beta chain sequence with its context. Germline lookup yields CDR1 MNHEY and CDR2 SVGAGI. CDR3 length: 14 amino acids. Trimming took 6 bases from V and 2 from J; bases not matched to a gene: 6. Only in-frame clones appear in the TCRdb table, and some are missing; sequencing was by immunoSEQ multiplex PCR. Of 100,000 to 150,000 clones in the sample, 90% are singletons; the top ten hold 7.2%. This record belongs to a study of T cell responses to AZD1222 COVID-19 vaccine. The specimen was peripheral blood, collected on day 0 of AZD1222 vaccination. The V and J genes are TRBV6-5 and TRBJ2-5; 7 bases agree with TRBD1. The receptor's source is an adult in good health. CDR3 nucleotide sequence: TGTGCCAGCAGAAGAACAGGGGCTCAAGAGACCCAGTACTTC. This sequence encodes CASRRTGAQETQYF.